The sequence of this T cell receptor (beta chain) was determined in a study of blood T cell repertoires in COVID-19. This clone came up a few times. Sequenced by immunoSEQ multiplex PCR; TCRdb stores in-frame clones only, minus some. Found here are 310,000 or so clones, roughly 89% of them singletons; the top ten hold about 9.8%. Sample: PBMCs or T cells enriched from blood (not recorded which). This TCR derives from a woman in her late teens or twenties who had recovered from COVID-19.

CDR3 nucleotide sequence: TGTGCCAGCAGCTTAGCCCAGGGGTACTCCTATAATTCACCCCTCCACTTT. Protein product: CASSLAQGYSYNSPLHF. The rearrangement uses TRBV7-2 and TRBJ1-6, with D perhaps TRBD1 (6 bases). The CDR3 runs 17 residues. V dropped 0 bases and J dropped 0 bases, with 9 bases sitting between them. Germline V CDR1 and CDR2: SGHTA, FQGNSA.